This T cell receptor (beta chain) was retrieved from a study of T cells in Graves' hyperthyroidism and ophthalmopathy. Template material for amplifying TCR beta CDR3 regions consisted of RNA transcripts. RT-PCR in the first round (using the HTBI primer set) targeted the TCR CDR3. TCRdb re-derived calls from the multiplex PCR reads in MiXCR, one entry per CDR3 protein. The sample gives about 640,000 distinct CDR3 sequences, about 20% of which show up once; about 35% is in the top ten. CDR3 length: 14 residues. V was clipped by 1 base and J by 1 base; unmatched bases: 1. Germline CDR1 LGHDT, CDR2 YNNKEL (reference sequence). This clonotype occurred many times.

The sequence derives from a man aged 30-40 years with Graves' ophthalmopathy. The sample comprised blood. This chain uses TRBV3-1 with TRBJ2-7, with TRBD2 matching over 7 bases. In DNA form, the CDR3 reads TGTGCCAGCAGCCAAGCAGCGGGGTCCTACGAGCAGTACTTC. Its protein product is CASSQAAGSYEQYF.